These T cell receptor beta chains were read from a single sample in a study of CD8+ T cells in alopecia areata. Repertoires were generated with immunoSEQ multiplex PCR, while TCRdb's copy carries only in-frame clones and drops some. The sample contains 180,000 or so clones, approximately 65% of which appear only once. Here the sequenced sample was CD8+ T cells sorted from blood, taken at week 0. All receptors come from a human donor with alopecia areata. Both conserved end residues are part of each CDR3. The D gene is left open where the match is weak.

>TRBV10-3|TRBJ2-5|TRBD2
CAISDVAGGAETQYF
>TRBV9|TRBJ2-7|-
CASSYSSGDPYEQYF
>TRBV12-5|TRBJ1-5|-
CASGPDQPQHF
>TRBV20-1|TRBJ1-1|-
CSASDYTEAFF
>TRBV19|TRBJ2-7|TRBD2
CASSRSPSWRGFSYEQYF
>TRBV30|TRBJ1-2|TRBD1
CAWPNPRTGTYTF
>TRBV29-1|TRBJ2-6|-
CSVDQGPGDSGANVLTF
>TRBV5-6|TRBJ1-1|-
CASSLSWRMNTEAFF
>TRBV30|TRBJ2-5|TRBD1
CAWSVRWWDRTYQETQYF
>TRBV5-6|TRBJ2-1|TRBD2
CASSLSGGHNEQFF
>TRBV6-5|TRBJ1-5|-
CASSQTIPGLQPQHF
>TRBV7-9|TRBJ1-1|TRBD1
CASSFTTGGNTEAFF
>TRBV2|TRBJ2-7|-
CASSEVLYYEQYF
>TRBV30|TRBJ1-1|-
CAIRAGTEAFF
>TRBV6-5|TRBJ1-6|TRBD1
CASSPGQGGSPLHF
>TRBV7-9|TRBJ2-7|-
CASSPVHRISYEQYF
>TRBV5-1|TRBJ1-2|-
CASSLVGFQDGYTF
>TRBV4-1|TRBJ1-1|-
CASSQVPGSTEAFF
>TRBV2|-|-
CASSDLKNLGLYEQYF
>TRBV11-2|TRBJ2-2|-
CASSLGSTGELFF
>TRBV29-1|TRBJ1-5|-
CSVREGNQPQHF
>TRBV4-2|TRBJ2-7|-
CASSQGIEQYF
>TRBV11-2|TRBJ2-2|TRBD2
CASIPAGDGTGELFF
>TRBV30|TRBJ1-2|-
CAWSVGDSSYGYTF